This TCR beta chain appears in the sequencing data of a study of beta chain features in type 1 diabetes. Germline CDR1 KGHSH, CDR2 LQKENI. Trimming cost V 2 bases and J 0 bases, with 10 bases left between them. The CDR3 is made up of 16 amino acids. This clone has only a few counts. Since all of the isolated RNA was reverse transcribed, expressed TCRB transcripts were what got sequenced. The method was immunoSEQ multiplex PCR; TCRdb's version includes in-frame clones alone and lacks a portion of them. This repertoire shows 110,000 to 150,000 clones, roughly a tenth found once; its top ten account for roughly 0.7%.

The sequencing input was central memory CD4+ T cells from blood. The chain carries TRBV18 and TRBJ2-2, with a tentative D call TRBD2 (5 bases). The receptor was derived from a man younger than 35 in good health. CDR3: CASSPNAGSNTGELFF. CDR3 nucleotides: TGTGCCAGCTCACCAAATGCGGGCTCGAACACCGGGGAGCTGTTTTTT.